Given below is one T cell receptor (beta chain) in context. As yet, its antigen is unknown. The data stem from a study of T-cell memory formation after mild COVID-19. TCRdb analysed the 5' RACE reads with MiXCR anew, one entry per CDR3 protein. The sample has 560,000 or so distinct CDR3 sequences, 17% seen once. Study findings and constraints: Balance between CD4 and CD8 was seen in clones contracting day 15 to 85, and a CD4+ lean was seen in later expanders.

CDR1 and CDR2 from the germline V gene are SGHNT and YYREEE (reference sequence). V was cut by 3 bases and J by 4 bases, with 10 bases left in between. The CDR3 totals 13 residues. The rearrangement joins TRBV5-4 to TRBJ2-5, with D unresolved. The sequenced sample was PBMCs or a T cell subset sorted from them (not recorded which). This TCR was recovered from an adult woman who had mild COVID-19 (a few samples of this study predate the infection). Cell type and time point are not known. The CDR3 sequence is CASSSGNPETQYF. DNA of the CDR3: TGTGCCAGCAGCTCCGGTAACCCAGAGACCCAGTACTTC. Drawing the rest from reference TRBV5-4 and TRBJ2-5, the complete variable domain is ETGVTQSPTHLIKTRGQQVTLRCSSQSGHNTVSWYQQALGQGPQFIFQYYREEENGRGNFPPRFSGLQFPNYSSELNVNALELDDSALYLCASSSGNPETQYFGPGTRLLVL.